This T cell receptor beta chain was recovered during a study of T cell responses to AZD1222 COVID-19 vaccine. CDR3 length equals 13 residues. Losses at the gene ends were 7 bases for V and 4 bases for J; bases not matched to a gene: 4. Per the germline V gene, CDR1 is KGHDR and CDR2 is SFDVKD. The assay was immunoSEQ multiplex PCR, and TCRdb's table has in-frame clones only and misses some. The table has under 25,000 clones, 80% to 85% seen once. The specimen comprised peripheral blood, sampled 28 days after the second AZD1222 dose. The sequence was collected from an adult who received the AZD1222 COVID-19 vaccine. The J gene is TRBJ1-2, the V gene TRBV24-1, with 8 bases that match TRBD1. CDR3 DNA: TGTGCCACCAGGGATGGACAGGGCTATGGCTACACCTTC. Its translation: CATRDGQGYGYTF.